Shown below are 19 T cell receptor beta chains from a single sample sequenced in a study of cytomegalovirus exposure and HLA in healthy donors. Use of 60 Vbeta and 13 Jbeta primers characterized the PCR. Produced via immunoSEQ multiplex PCR; TCRdb's table is partial and in-frame only. The data contain roughly 190,000 clones, roughly four fifths of them singletons. Sample: PBMCs. These TCRs come from a woman in her twenties or thirties in good health and CMV-seropositive.

This chain links TRBV19 with TRBJ2-5; TRBD2 is a possible D gene (6 bases). This CDR3 region has 15 residues. Per germline, CDR1 LNHDA and CDR2 SQIVND (reference sequence). The V and J ends lost 2 bases and 2 bases respectively, with 12 bases between them. This CDR3 is CASSIRLGGQETQYF. CDR3 DNA sequence: TGTGCCAGTAGTATAAGGCTTGGAGGGCAAGAGACCCAGTACTTC.

This clone has just one count. The chain links TRBV27 to TRBJ2-7; 7 positions agree with TRBD2. The junction had 12 bases not matched to a gene; V was cut back by 6 bases and J by 7 bases. The germline V gene has CDR1 MNHEY and CDR2 SMNVEV (reference sequence). The CDR3 length is 14 residues. The CDR3 nucleotides read TGTGCCAGCAGCGGTGCCAGCGGGAAAGTGGAGCAGTACTTC. Protein product: CASSGASGKVEQYF.

V and J are TRBV5-6 and TRBJ1-2; unclear D gene. V shed 1 base and J shed 4 bases, with 17 bases lying between them. CDR3 length: 16 residues. The V gene's germline CDR1 is SGHDT and CDR2 YYEEEE. The CDR3 reads CASSLPGLTLSYGYTF. The CDR3 DNA is TGTGCCAGCAGCTTGCCCGGACTTACATTGAGCTATGGCTACACCTTC.

The genes are TRBV18 and TRBJ2-3; 7 positions match TRBD1. CDR3 size: 16 residues. Germline assignment: CDR1 KGHSH and CDR2 LQKENI. The ends lost 3 bases at V and 5 bases at J; junction bases unmatched: 11. CDR3 nucleotide sequence: TGTGCCAGCTCACCCTATTTGACAGGGAGCGGAGATACGCAGTATTTT. Translated: CASSPYLTGSGDTQYF.

This clone was counted between two and nine times. The rearrangement links TRBV2 to TRBJ2-4, with 11 bases aligning to TRBD1. CDR1 SNHLY and CDR2 FYNNEI come from the germline V gene. The CDR3 length is 18 residues. V lost 4 bases to trimming and J lost 1 base; unmatched junction nucleotides: 9. This CDR3 reads CASSAGTGGRGAKNIQYF. The CDR3 DNA sequence: TGTGCCAGCAGTGCCGGGACAGGGGGAAGAGGGGCCAAAAACATTCAGTACTTC.

The V and J genes are TRBV6-5 and TRBJ2-7, with D perhaps TRBD1 (6 bases). With 10 bases removed from V and 1 base from J, the gap between germline ends came to 14 bases. The CDR3 is made up of 13 amino acids. In germline, CDR1 is MNHEY, CDR2 SVGAGI. CDR3: CATLHRDSYEQYF. CDR3 DNA: TGTGCCACCCTTCACAGGGATTCCTACGAGCAGTACTTC.

This chain's CDR3 is CASRTYSYEQYF. CDR3 sequence (DNA): TGTGCCAGCAGGACTTATTCCTACGAGCAGTACTTC. The chain uses TRBV6-1 and TRBJ2-7; D ambiguous. Per germline, CDR1 MNHNS and CDR2 SASEGT. This CDR3 is 12 amino acids long. V lost 6 bases, J lost 1 base, and 7 bases lay in between.

This chain joins TRBV30 and TRBJ1-5, with 7 positions matching TRBD1. Germline V gene sequence: CDR1 GTSNPN, CDR2 SVGIG (reference sequence). With 1 base clipped from V and 5 bases from J, the junction kept 2 bases outside the gene matches. CDR3 length equals 13 residues. CDR3 DNA sequence: TGTGCCTGGAGTGGAACAGGGGATCAGCCCCAGCATTTT. Translating gives CAWSGTGDQPQHF.

DNA of the CDR3: TGTGCCAGCAGCAAGGAGCTTGGGACCGGGGAGCTGTTTTTT. This sequence encodes CASSKELGTGELFF. The chain joins TRBV14 to TRBJ2-2; D remains unclear. CDR3 size: 14 residues. V lost 5 bases and J lost 5, with 12 bases in between. From germline, CDR1 is SGHDN and CDR2 FVKESK.

DNA for the CDR3: TGTGCCAGCAGCTTGCGCAGGTCTTACGAGCAGTACTTC. Translation gives CASSLRRSYEQYF. V gene TRBV5-8 combines with J gene TRBJ2-7; D unresolved. Deletions cut 1 base from V and 4 bases from J, with 9 bases between. The CDR3 has 13 residues. Germline V gene lookup returns CDR1 SGHTS and CDR2 YDEGEE.

This clone was counted only a few times. This chain joins TRBV9 and TRBJ2-2; D remains ambiguous. This CDR3 has 15 residues. The germline V gene has CDR1 SGDLS and CDR2 YYNGEE. V lost 0 bases and J 7 bases, leaving 13 bases between the germline ends. The CDR3 bases are TGTGCCAGCAGCGTAGCTACCAGCGTGAGCGGGGAGCTGTTTTTT. Encoded protein: CASSVATSVSGELFF.

This chain joins TRBV7-2 and TRBJ1-5; TRBD1 might be the D (6 bases). V lost 5 bases, J lost 7 bases, and 21 bases lay in between. Looked up from germline, CDR1 is SGHTA and CDR2 is FQGNSA. This CDR3 is 16 amino acids long. CDR3 sequence: CASSRAGAGTNQPQHF. For the CDR3, the DNA is TGTGCCAGCAGCCGGGCAGGGGCAGGGACGAACCAGCCCCAGCATTTT.

The rearrangement joins TRBV7-2 to TRBJ2-5; the match to TRBD1 covers 8 bases. There are 15 residues in the CDR3. CDR1 is SGHTA and CDR2 is FQGNSA in the germline V gene. V lost 0 bases and J lost 6; bases outside the gene matches: 6. The CDR3, as DNA: TGTGCCAGCAGCTTAGCGCTCCAGGGGGCTAAGACCCAGTACTTC. Its protein product is CASSLALQGAKTQYF.

This clone came up a few times. The genes are TRBV6-5 and TRBJ1-1; 8 nucleotides align to TRBD1. The CDR3 contains 16 residues. From germline, CDR1 is MNHEY and CDR2 SVGAGI. V dropped 2 bases and J dropped 1; count of bases not matched to a gene: 6. The chain's CDR3 is CASSYEPGTGNTEAFF. Here the CDR3 DNA reads TGTGCCAGCAGTTACGAGCCCGGGACAGGGAACACTGAAGCTTTCTTT.

This chain uses TRBV9 with TRBJ2-5, with 7 bases aligning to TRBD1. Trimming took 0 bases from V and 4 from J; bases not matched to a gene: 3. The CDR3 has 14 amino acids. Germline CDR1 SGDLS, CDR2 YYNGEE. The CDR3 region is CASSVEAGGETQYF. CDR3 bases: TGTGCCAGCAGCGTAGAGGCAGGGGGAGAGACCCAGTACTTC.

V is TRBV7-9 and J is TRBJ1-1; no firm D call. V dropped 5 bases and J dropped 6 bases, with 16 bases sitting between them. CDR3 length: 14 amino acids. The germline gives CDR1 SEHNR, CDR2 FQNEAQ (reference sequence). This CDR3 is CASSHRTGAAEAFF. The CDR3 DNA sequence: TGTGCCAGCAGCCATCGGACGGGAGCGGCTGAAGCTTTCTTT.

The chain has TRBV4-3 and TRBJ1-4; the D gene is possibly TRBD1 (6 bases). The ends were cut back, 0 bases at V and 6 bases at J, with 11 bases in the middle. Germline V lookup: CDR1 LGHNA, CDR2 YSLEER. The CDR3 length is 15 residues. The CDR3 protein is CASSQDLQGYEKLFF. DNA of the CDR3: TGCGCCAGCAGCCAAGATTTACAGGGATATGAAAAACTGTTTTTT.

The gene calls are TRBV7-2 and TRBJ1-2, with 10 bases aligning to TRBD1. J gave up 5 bases and V 4 bases, and 1 base lay outside the gene matches. This CDR3 has 13 residues. Germline V CDR1 and CDR2: SGHTA, FQGNSA. The CDR3 sequence is CASSSDRGYGYTF. The CDR3 DNA sequence: TGTGCCAGCAGCTCGGACAGGGGGTATGGCTACACCTTC.

This chain links TRBV5-4 with TRBJ1-4; D may be TRBD1 (5 bases). V lost 6 bases, J lost 7 bases, and 19 bases lay in between. Germline loops: CDR1 SGHNT, CDR2 YYREEE (reference sequence). There are 15 residues in the CDR3. DNA for the CDR3: TGTGCCAGCAACAAACAAGGGCAGGGCGGTGAAAAACTGTTTTTT. It specifies CASNKQGQGGEKLFF.